Below, 15 T cell receptor beta chains from the same sample are listed, as sequenced in a study of cytomegalovirus exposure and HLA in healthy donors. The PCR ran on 60 Vbeta and 13 Jbeta primers. The protocol was immunoSEQ multiplex PCR, while the TCRdb copy is restricted to in-frame clones and leaves out a portion. The sample holds about 130,000 clones, 60% to 75% seen once. Sequenced: PBMCs. The receptors derive from a man aged 25-45 years in good health and CMV-seronegative.

V is TRBV19 and J is TRBJ1-5; D remains unclear. The germline V gene encodes CDR1 LNHDA and CDR2 SQIVND (reference sequence). Trimming shortened V by 1 base and J by 2 bases, and 6 bases separated the two germline ends. The CDR3 totals 14 residues. This CDR3 is CASSIVGGNQPQHF. The CDR3 DNA reads TGTGCCAGTAGTATAGTGGGAGGCAATCAGCCCCAGCATTTT.

This clone was counted only a few times. This sequence joins TRBV29-1 and TRBJ1-2; possibly TRBD1 for D (5 bases). V was cut by 0 bases and J by 6 bases, with 8 bases left in between. Germline CDR1 and CDR2: SQVTM and ANQGSEA. CDR3 size: 12 residues. The CDR3 reads CSVEERGDGYTF. CDR3 bases: TGCAGCGTTGAAGAGCGGGGGGATGGCTACACCTTC.

The gene calls are TRBV19 and TRBJ1-1; TRBD1 matches at 8 bases. The ends lost 4 bases at V and 5 bases at J; junction bases unmatched: 0. CDR1 LNHDA and CDR2 SQIVND come from the germline V gene (reference sequence). There are 12 residues in the CDR3. Here the CDR3 DNA reads TGTGCCAGTAGTAGGACAGGGACTGAAGCTTTCTTT. Amino acid sequence: CASSRTGTEAFF.

The chain combines TRBV5-6 with TRBJ1-2; D unresolved. CDR1 and CDR2 from the germline V gene are SGHDT and YYEEEE. The CDR3 has 13 amino acids. Trimming shortened V by 1 base and J by 8 bases, and 12 bases separated the two germline ends. For the CDR3, the DNA is TGTGCCAGCAGCTTGACCCCCAACGGGGGCTACACCTTC. Translating it yields CASSLTPNGGYTF. The full variable domain, with the rest looked up from reference TRBV5-6 and TRBJ1-2, is DAGVTQSPTHLIKTRGQQVTLRCSPKSGHDTVSWYQQALGQGPQFIFQYYEEEERQRGNFPDRFSGHQFPNYSSELNVNALLLGDSALYLCASSLTPNGGYTFGSGTRLTVV.

The chain has TRBV2 and TRBJ1-1; 7 nucleotides line up with TRBD1. This CDR3 region has 12 residues. Germline assignment: CDR1 SNHLY and CDR2 FYNNEI. V gave up 5 bases and J gave up 11 bases; unmatched junction bases: 8. CDR3 residues: CASSRDPRGAFF. The CDR3 nucleotides read TGTGCCAGCAGTAGGGACCCCAGGGGGGCTTTCTTT. Variable domain in full (rest from reference TRBV2 and TRBJ1-1): EPEVTQTPSHQVTQMGQEVILRCVPISNHLYFYWYRQILGQKVEFLVSFYNNEISEKSEIFDDQFSVERPDGSNFTLKIRSTKLEDSAMYFCASSRDPRGAFFGQGTRLTVV.

The chain recombines TRBV28 with TRBJ2-3, with D possibly TRBD2 on 5 matching bases. The CDR3 spans 17 residues. V lost 6 bases and J lost 0, with 19 bases in between. Germline-derived CDR1 and CDR2 are MDHEN and SYDVKM. The CDR3 reads CASRLSWVGRSTDTQYF. In nucleotides, the CDR3 is TGTGCCAGCAGACTAAGTTGGGTTGGGAGAAGCACAGATACGCAGTATTTT.

This clone was found a few times. The identical CDR3 is also encoded by other nucleotide sequences in the sample. The genes are TRBV18 and TRBJ1-4; D might be TRBD1 (6 bases). Trimming stripped 3 bases from V and 2 bases from J, with 13 bases between. Germline CDR1 and CDR2: KGHSH and LQKENI. CDR3 length: 16 amino acids. The CDR3 is CASSPLQGTTNEKLFF. As DNA, the CDR3 is TGTGCCAGCTCACCCCTACAGGGAACGACTAATGAAAAACTGTTTTTT.

V is TRBV27 and J is TRBJ2-5, with 8 bases identical to TRBD1. The J call may be incorrect, as the DNA end agrees better with TRBJ2-7. The CDR3 spans 15 residues. Germline CDR1 MNHEY, CDR2 SMNVEV (reference sequence). CDR3 nucleotides: TGTGCCAGCACCGAAAGGACAGGGAGCTCCTACGAGCAGTACTTC. This encodes CASTERTGSSYEQYF.

This chain links TRBV19 with TRBJ2-1, with D tentatively TRBD2 (6 bases). The CDR3 is made up of 13 amino acids. The V end lost 5 bases, the J end lost 6 bases, and 11 bases lay between the germline ends. CDR1 is LNHDA, CDR2 SQIVND, per germline (reference sequence). CDR3 residues: CASSEEGGNEQFF. The CDR3 nucleotides read TGTGCCAGTAGTGAGGAGGGAGGCAATGAGCAGTTCTTC.

A single count supports this clone. The chain couples TRBV4-2 to TRBJ2-1; D is possibly TRBD2 (5 bases). Trimming stripped 4 bases from V and 1 base from J, with 14 bases between. CDR1 is LGHNA and CDR2 is YNFKEQ in the germline V gene. This CDR3 spans 16 amino acids. CDR3 bases: TGTGCCAGCAGCCGAGAAAGCGGAACATCCTACAATGAGCAGTTCTTC. Translating gives CASSRESGTSYNEQFF.

This chain joins TRBV27 and TRBJ1-1; D unclear. Per the germline V gene, CDR1 is MNHEY and CDR2 is SMNVEV (reference sequence). The V gene lost 2 bases and the J gene lost 1 base, with 5 bases spanning the gap. CDR3 size: 13 residues. CDR3 residues: CASSLNTNTEAFF. In DNA, the CDR3 is TGTGCCAGCAGTTTAAACACGAACACTGAAGCTTTCTTT.

This chain links TRBV19 with TRBJ1-5; D remains unclear. With 3 bases removed from V and 3 bases from J, the gap between germline ends came to 15 bases. From germline, CDR1 is LNHDA and CDR2 SQIVND (reference sequence). CDR3 length: 16 amino acids. CDR3 loop: CASSIRKGGINQPQHF. As DNA, the CDR3 is TGTGCCAGTAGTATTAGAAAAGGCGGCATCAATCAGCCCCAGCATTTT.

This clone has more than one count but fewer than ten. CDR3 sequence: CATSLEVMRGNTIYF. The DNA for the CDR3 is TGTGCCACCAGCTTGGAGGTTATGCGTGGAAACACCATATATTTT. The chain recombines TRBV15 with TRBJ1-3, with D hard to call. Germline V gene sequence: CDR1 LNHNV, CDR2 YYDKDF (reference sequence). CDR3 length: 15 residues. The V gene lost 5 bases and the J gene lost 3 bases, with 14 bases spanning the gap.

V and J are TRBV9 and TRBJ1-3, with TRBD1 identical over 7 bases. The CDR3 has 16 amino acids. From germline, CDR1 is SGDLS and CDR2 YYNGEE. Unmatched junction bases numbered 3, after V lost 0 bases and J lost 0 bases. The CDR3 coding sequence is TGTGCCAGCAGCGTAGGAAGGGACAGCTCTGGAAACACCATATATTTT. Amino acid sequence: CASSVGRDSSGNTIYF. Using reference TRBV9 and TRBJ1-3 for the parts outside the CDR3, the full variable domain is DSGVTQTPKHLITATGQRVTLRCSPRSGDLSVYWYQQSLDQGLQFLIQYYNGEERAKGNILERFSAQQFPDLHSELNLSSLELGDSALYFCASSVGRDSSGNTIYFGEGSWLTVV.

CDR3 nucleotides: TGTGCCAGCAGTTACAGCAGGGACTACGAGCAGTACTTC. It specifies CASSYSRDYEQYF. The genes are TRBV6-5 and TRBJ2-5, with D perhaps TRBD1 (5 bases). With the DNA end fitting TRBJ2-7 better, the J assignment may be wrong. From germline, CDR1 is MNHEY and CDR2 SVGAGI. This CDR3 has 13 amino acids.